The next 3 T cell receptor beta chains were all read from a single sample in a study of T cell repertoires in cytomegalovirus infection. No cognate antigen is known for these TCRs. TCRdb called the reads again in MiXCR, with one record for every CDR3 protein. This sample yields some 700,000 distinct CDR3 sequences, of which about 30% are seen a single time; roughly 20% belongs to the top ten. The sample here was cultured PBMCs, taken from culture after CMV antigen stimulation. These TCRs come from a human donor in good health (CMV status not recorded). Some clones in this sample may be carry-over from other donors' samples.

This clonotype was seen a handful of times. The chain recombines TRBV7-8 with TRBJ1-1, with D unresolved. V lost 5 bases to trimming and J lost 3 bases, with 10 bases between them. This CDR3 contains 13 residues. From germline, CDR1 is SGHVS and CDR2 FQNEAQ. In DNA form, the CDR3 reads TGTGCCAGCAGCCCACGAGTCCACACTGAAGCTTTCTTT. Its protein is CASSPRVHTEAFF.

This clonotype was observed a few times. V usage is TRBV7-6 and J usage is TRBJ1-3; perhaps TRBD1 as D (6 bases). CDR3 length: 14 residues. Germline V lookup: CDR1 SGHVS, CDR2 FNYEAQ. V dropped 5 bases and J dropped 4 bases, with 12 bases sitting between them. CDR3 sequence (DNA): TGTGCCAGCAGCACTGGGGGCCTCGGAAACACCATATATTTT. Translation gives CASSTGGLGNTIYF.

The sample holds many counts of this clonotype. The CDR3 DNA sequence: TGTGCCAGCAGTGAACCGGACCGCCGGAGTTCACCCCTCCACTTT. As protein: CASSEPDRRSSPLHF. The V gene is TRBV6-1, the J gene TRBJ1-6, with no clear D. Germline V CDR1 and CDR2: MNHNS, SASEGT. V shed 2 bases and J shed 9 bases, with 14 bases lying between them. The CDR3 runs to 15 residues.